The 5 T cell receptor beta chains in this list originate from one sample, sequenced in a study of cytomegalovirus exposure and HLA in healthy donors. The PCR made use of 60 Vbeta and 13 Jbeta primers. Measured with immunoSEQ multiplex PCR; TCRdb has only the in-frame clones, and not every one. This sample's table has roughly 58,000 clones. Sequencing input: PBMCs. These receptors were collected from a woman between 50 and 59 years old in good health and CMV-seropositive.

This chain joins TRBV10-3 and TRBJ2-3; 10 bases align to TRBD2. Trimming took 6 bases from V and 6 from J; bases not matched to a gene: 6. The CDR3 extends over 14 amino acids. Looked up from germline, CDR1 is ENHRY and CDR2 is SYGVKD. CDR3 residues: CAISSGTSDDTQYF. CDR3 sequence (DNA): TGTGCCATCAGCTCCGGGACTAGCGACGATACGCAGTATTTT.

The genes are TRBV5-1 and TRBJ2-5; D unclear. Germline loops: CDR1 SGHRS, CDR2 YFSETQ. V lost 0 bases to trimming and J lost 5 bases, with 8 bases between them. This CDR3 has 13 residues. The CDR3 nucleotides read TGCGCCAGCAGCTTGGAAGCGTGGGAGACCCAGTACTTC. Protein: CASSLEAWETQYF.

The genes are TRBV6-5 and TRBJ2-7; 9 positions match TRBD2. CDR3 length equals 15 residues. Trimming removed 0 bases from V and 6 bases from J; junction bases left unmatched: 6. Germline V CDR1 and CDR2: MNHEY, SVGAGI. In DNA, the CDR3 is TGTGCCAGCAGTTACTCAGGCGGGGGGGCAGCCGAGCAGTACTTC. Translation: CASSYSGGGAAEQYF.

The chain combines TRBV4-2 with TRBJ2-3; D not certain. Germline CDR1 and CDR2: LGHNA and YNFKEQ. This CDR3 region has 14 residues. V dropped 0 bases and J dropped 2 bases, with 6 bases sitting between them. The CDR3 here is CASSQESNTDTQYF. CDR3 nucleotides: TGTGCCAGCAGCCAAGAATCTAACACAGATACGCAGTATTTT.

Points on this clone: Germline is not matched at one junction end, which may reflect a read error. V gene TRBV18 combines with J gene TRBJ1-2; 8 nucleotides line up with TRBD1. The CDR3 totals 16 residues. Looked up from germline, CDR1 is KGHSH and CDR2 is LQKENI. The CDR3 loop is CASAPPRTQGGVGYTF. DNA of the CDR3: TGTGCCAGCGCACCACCAAGAACACAGGGGGGAGTCGGCTACACCTTC.